These 8 T cell receptor beta chains share one sample of origin, sequenced in a study of blood T cell repertoires in COVID-19. Data came from immunoSEQ multiplex PCR; TCRdb stores just in-frame clones and leaves some out. The sample yields fewer than 300,000 clones, approximately 82% seen once. The sample consisted of peripheral blood. The receptors shown here come from a woman aged 70-85 years with active or convalescent COVID-19.

This clone has a handful of counts. The rearrangement uses TRBV10-1 and TRBJ2-7; 7 nucleotides line up with TRBD1. Per germline, CDR1 WNHNN and CDR2 SYGVQD (reference sequence). Trimming at V came to 3 bases and at J to 5 bases, leaving 7 bases not matched to a gene. There are 14 residues in the CDR3. This CDR3 reads CASSEGDRVDEQYF. DNA for the CDR3: TGCGCCAGCAGTGAAGGTGACAGGGTCGACGAGCAGTACTTC.

The chain joins TRBV11-2 to TRBJ2-3, with 9 bases identical to TRBD2. Unmatched junction bases numbered 5, after V lost 2 bases and J lost 2 bases. Germline loops: CDR1 SGHAT, CDR2 FQNNGV. The CDR3 sequence is 16 residues long. The CDR3 protein is CASSLRLAEFTDTQYF. In nucleotides, the CDR3 is TGTGCCAGCAGCTTACGACTAGCGGAGTTCACAGATACGCAGTATTTT.

This clone has a single count. The sample has other DNA sequences that encode this CDR3 too. The genes are TRBV5-1 and TRBJ1-5; no firm D call. Germline V gene data show CDR1 as SGHRS and CDR2 as YFSETQ. This CDR3 is built from 13 residues. V was shortened by 4 bases and J by 5 bases, with 10 bases between the two germline ends. The CDR3, as DNA: TGCGCCAGCAGCCTCGAGCCGGATCAGCCCCAGCATTTT. Translated: CASSLEPDQPQHF.

V usage is TRBV5-1 and J usage is TRBJ2-3; D might be TRBD2 (6 bases). Deletions cut 5 bases from V and 6 bases from J, with 16 bases between. The CDR3 runs to 14 residues. Germline CDR1 and CDR2: SGHRS and YFSETQ. As DNA, the CDR3 is TGCGCCAGCAGGTCGGGCTGGGAGGCGGATACGCAGTATTTT. Amino acid sequence: CASRSGWEADTQYF.

The chain is built from TRBV11-2 and TRBJ1-1; no reliable D call. Germline V gene sequence: CDR1 SGHAT, CDR2 FQNNGV. The ends were cut back, 6 bases at V and 1 base at J, with 9 bases in the middle. CDR3 length equals 13 residues. The CDR3 region is CASSPVSNTEAFF. The CDR3 nucleotides read TGTGCCAGCAGTCCGGTCTCGAACACTGAAGCTTTCTTT.

The chain uses TRBV7-8 and TRBJ2-7, with 9 bases identical to TRBD1. With 4 bases clipped from V and 3 bases from J, the junction kept 7 bases outside the gene matches. Germline-derived CDR1 and CDR2 are SGHVS and FQNEAQ. This CDR3 comprises 15 residues. The CDR3 loop is CASSSGQGRLYEQYF. The CDR3 nucleotides are TGTGCCAGCAGCTCCGGACAGGGGAGGCTCTACGAGCAGTACTTC.

The chain couples TRBV4-1 to TRBJ1-2; 10 bases fit TRBD1. The CDR3 totals 16 residues. J was trimmed by 4 bases and V by 3 bases; bases with no gene match: 8. CDR1 is MGHRA, CDR2 YSYEKL, per germline. CDR3 loop: CASSQAGTGEVYGYTF. The CDR3 DNA reads as TGCGCCAGCAGCCAGGCCGGGACAGGGGAAGTCTATGGCTACACCTTC.

V gene TRBV27 combines with J gene TRBJ2-2; no clear D gene. V lost 4 bases and J lost 0, with 6 bases in between. The germline V gene has CDR1 MNHEY and CDR2 SMNVEV (reference sequence). This CDR3 region has 14 residues. CDR3 amino acids: CASSSFANTGELFF. Written as DNA, the CDR3 is TGTGCCAGCAGTTCCTTCGCGAACACCGGGGAGCTGTTTTTT.